The clone carrying this TCR beta chain was counted a few times. Antigen: not known. Primers used in a second PCR of about 7 to 12 cycles were a sample-barcoded 5' primer and a J-beta primer mix. Per-sample output comprised a minimum of 3 million paired-end reads containing CDR3. TCRdb used MiXCR to reprocess the 5' RACE reads, holding one entry per CDR3 protein. There are about 1.6 million distinct CDR3 sequences in the sample; about 35% occur only once, and roughly 12% lies in the top ten. This sample stems from a study of blood T cells in healthy people across ages. V dropped 2 bases and J dropped 4; count of bases not matched to a gene: 3. This CDR3 is built from 13 residues. CDR1 DFQATT and CDR2 SNEGSKA come from the germline V gene (reference sequence). Points from the study as a whole: Relative to aged donors, long-lived donors carried more naive CD4+ cells and displayed higher diversity.

Sample: blood. The chain is built from TRBV20-1 and TRBJ1-2; 8 nucleotides line up with TRBD1. This clonotype was obtained from a woman in her 30s in good health. The CDR3 reads CSARLGQGYGYTF. DNA for the CDR3: TGCAGTGCTAGACTTGGACAGGGCTATGGCTACACCTTC.